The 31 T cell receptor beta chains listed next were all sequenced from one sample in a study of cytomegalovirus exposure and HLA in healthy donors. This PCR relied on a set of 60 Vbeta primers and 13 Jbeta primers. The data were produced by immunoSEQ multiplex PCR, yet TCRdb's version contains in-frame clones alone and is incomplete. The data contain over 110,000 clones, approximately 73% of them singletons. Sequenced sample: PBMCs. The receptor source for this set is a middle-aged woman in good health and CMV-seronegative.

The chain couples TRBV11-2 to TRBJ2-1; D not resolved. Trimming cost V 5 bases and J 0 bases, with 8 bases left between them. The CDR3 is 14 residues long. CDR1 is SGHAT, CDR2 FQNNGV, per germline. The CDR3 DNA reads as TGTGCCAGCAGCCGAGGAAGCTCCTACAATGAGCAGTTCTTC. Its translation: CASSRGSSYNEQFF.

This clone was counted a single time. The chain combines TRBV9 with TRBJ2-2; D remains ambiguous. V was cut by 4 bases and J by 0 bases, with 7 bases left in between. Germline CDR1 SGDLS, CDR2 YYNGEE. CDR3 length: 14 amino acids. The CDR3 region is CASSQVANTGELFF. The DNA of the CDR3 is TGTGCCAGCAGCCAGGTTGCGAACACCGGGGAGCTGTTTTTT.

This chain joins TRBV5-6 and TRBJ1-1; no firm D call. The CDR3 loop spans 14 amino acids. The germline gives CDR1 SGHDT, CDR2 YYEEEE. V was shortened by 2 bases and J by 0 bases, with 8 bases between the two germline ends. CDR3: CASSFGRLNTEAFF. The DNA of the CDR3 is TGTGCCAGCAGCTTCGGCAGGCTGAACACTGAAGCTTTCTTT.

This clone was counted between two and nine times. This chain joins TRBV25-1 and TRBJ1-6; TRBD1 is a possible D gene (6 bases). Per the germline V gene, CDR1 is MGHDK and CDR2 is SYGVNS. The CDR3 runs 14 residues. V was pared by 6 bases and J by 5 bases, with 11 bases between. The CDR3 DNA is TGTGCCAGCAGCCCACAGGGTGATAATTCACCCCTCCACTTT. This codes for CASSPQGDNSPLHF.

The CDR3 bases are TGTGCCAGCAGTGAAGACCGGGATACGCAGTATTTT. Protein sequence: CASSEDRDTQYF. J is TRBJ2-3 and V is TRBV2; no clear D gene. The V end lost 1 base, the J end lost 6 bases, and 5 bases lay between the germline ends. Per germline, CDR1 SNHLY and CDR2 FYNNEI. The CDR3 is 12 amino acids.

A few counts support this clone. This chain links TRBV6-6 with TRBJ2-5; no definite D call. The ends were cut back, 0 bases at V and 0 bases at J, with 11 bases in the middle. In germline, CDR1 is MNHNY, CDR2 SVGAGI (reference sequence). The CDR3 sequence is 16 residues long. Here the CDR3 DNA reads TGTGCCAGCAGTTACTCGATGGATACAGACCAAGAGACCCAGTACTTC. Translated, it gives CASSYSMDTDQETQYF.

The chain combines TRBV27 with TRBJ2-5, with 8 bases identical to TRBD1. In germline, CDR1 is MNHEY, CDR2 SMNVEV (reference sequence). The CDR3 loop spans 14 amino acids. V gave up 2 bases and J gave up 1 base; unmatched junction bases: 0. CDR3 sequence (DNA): TGTGCCAGCAGTTTAGACAGGGGCCAAGAGACCCAGTACTTC. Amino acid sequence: CASSLDRGQETQYF.

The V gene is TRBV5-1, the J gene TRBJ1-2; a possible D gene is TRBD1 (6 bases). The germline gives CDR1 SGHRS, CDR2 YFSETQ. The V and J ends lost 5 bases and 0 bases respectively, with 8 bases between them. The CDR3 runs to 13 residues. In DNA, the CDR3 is TGCGCCAGCAGTGACAGGACTAACTATGGCTACACCTTC. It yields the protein CASSDRTNYGYTF.

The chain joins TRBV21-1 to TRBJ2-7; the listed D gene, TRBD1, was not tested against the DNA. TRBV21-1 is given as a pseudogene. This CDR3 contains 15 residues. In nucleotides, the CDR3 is TGTGCCAGCAGCATCCACAGGGGGCTTTTCTACGAGCAGTACGTC. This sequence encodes CASSIHRGLFYEQYV.

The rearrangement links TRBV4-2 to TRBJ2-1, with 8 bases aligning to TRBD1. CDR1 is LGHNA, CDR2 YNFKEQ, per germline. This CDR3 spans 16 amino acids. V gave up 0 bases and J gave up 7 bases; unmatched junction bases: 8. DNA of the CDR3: TGTGCCAGCAGCCAAGAGTTCCAGGGGGCCTTTAATGAGCAGTTCTTC. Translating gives CASSQEFQGAFNEQFF.

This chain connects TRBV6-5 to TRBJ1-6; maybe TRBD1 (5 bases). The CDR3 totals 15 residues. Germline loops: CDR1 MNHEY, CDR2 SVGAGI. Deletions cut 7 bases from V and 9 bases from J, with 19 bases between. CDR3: CASTEANFGGSPLHF. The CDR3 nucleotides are TGTGCCAGCACAGAGGCCAATTTCGGGGGTTCACCCCTCCACTTT.

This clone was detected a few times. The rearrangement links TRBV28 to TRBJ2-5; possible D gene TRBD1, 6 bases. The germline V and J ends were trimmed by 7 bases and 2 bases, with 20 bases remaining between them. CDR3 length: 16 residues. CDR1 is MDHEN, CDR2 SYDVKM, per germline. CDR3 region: CASNALGQLRQETQYF. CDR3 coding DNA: TGTGCCAGCAACGCCCTTGGACAGCTAAGACAAGAGACCCAGTACTTC.

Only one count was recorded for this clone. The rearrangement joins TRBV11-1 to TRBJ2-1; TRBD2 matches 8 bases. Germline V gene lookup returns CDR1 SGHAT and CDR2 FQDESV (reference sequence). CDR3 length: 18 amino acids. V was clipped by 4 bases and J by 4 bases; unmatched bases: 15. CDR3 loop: CASSSGLIAGTRYNEQFF. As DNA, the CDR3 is TGTGCCAGCAGCTCTGGGCTGATAGCGGGGACGCGTTACAATGAGCAGTTCTTC.

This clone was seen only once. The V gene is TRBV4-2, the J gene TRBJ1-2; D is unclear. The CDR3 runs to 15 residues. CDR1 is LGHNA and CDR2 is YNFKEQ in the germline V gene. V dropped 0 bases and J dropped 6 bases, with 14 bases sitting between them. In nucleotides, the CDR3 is TGTGCCAGCAGCCAAGAGGTGACAAGAGGGAATGGCTACACCTTC. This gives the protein CASSQEVTRGNGYTF.

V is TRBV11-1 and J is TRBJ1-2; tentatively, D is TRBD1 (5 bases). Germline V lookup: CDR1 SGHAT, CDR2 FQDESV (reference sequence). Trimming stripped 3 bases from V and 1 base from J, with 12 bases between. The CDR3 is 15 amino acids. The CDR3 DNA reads TGTGCCAGCAGCTTGCGGCAGGGCGATAACTATGGCTACACCTTC. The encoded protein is CASSLRQGDNYGYTF.

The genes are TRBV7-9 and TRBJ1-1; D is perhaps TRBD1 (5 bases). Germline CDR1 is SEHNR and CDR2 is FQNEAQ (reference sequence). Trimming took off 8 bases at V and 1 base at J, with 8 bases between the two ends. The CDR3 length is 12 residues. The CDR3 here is CASQGQNTEAFF. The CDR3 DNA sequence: TGTGCCAGCCAGGGCCAGAACACTGAAGCTTTCTTT.

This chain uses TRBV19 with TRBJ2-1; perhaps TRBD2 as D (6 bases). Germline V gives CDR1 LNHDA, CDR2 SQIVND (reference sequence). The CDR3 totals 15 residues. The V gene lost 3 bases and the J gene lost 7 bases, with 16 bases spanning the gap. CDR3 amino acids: CASSIGTLSRNEQFF. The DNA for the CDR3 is TGTGCCAGTAGTATCGGGACTCTTAGTCGTAATGAGCAGTTCTTC.

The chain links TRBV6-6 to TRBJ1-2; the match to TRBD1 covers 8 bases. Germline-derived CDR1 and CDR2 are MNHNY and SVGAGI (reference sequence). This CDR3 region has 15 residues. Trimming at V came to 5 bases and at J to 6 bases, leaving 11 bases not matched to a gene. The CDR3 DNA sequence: TGTGCCAGCAGTCGCCGACCAGGGGGCAATAATGGCTACACCTTC. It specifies CASSRRPGGNNGYTF.

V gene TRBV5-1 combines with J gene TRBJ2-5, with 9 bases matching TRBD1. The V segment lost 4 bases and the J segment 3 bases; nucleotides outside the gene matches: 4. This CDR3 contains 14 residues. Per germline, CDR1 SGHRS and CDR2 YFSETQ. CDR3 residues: CASSKGQGKETQYF. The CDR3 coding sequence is TGCGCCAGCAGCAAAGGACAGGGGAAAGAGACCCAGTACTTC.

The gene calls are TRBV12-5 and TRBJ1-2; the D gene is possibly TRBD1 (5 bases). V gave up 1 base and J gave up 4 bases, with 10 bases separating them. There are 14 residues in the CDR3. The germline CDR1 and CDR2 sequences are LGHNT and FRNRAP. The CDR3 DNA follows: TGTGCTAGTGGTTTGGGGGACGGGGGCTATGGCTACACCTTC. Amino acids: CASGLGDGGYGYTF.

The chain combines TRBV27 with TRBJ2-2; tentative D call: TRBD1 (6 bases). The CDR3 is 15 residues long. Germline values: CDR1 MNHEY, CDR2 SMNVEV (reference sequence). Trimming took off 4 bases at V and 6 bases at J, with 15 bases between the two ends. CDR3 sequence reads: CASSYYIDRPGELFF. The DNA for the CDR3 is TGTGCCAGCAGTTATTACATAGACAGGCCCGGGGAGCTGTTTTTT.

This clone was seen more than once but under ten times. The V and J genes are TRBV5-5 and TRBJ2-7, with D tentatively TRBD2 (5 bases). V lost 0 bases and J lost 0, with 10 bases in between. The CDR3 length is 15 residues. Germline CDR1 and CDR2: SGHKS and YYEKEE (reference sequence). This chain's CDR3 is CASSLGSGGSYEQYF. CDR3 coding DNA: TGTGCCAGCAGCTTGGGCAGCGGTGGCTCCTACGAGCAGTACTTC. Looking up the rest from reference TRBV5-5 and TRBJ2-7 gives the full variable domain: DAGVTQSPTHLIKTRGQQVTLRCSPISGHKSVSWYQQVLGQGPQFIFQYYEKEERGRGNFPDRFSARQFPNYSSELNVNALLLGDSALYLCASSLGSGGSYEQYFGPGTRLTVT.

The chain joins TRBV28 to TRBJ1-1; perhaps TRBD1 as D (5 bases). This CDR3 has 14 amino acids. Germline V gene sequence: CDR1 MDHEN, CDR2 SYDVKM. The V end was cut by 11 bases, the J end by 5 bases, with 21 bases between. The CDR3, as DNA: TGTGCCGCAGGTGGGGGACTCTTTGGGACTGAAGCTTTCTTT. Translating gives CAAGGGLFGTEAFF.

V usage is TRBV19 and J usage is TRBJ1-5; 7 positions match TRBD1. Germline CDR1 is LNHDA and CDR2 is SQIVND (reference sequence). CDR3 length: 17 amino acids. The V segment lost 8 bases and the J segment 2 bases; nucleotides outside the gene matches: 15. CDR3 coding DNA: TGTGCCAGTGAAGCAAGGGGGCAGCAAATGGGCAATCAGCCCCAGCATTTT. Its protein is CASEARGQQMGNQPQHF.

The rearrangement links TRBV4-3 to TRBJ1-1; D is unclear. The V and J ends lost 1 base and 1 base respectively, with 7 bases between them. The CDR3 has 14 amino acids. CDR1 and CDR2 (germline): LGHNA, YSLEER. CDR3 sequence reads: CASSQVGGNTEAFF. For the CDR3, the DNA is TGCGCCAGCAGCCAAGTAGGAGGGAACACTGAAGCTTTCTTT.

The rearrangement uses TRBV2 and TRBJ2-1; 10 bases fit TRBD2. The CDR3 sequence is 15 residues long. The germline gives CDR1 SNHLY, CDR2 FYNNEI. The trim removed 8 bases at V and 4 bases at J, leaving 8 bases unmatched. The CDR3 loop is CASRESGGAYNEQFF. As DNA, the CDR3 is TGTGCCAGCCGGGAGAGCGGGGGGGCGTACAATGAGCAGTTCTTC.

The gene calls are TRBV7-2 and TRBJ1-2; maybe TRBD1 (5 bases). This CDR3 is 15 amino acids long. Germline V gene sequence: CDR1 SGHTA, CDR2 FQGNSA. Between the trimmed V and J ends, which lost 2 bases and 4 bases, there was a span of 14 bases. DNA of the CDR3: TGTGCCAGCAGCTTAAGTATCTCGACAGTCTATGGCTACACCTTC. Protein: CASSLSISTVYGYTF. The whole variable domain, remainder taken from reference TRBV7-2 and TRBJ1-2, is GAGVSQSPSNKVTEKGKDVELRCDPISGHTALYWYRQSLGQGLEFLIYFQGNSAPDKSGLPSDRFSAERTGGSVSTLTIQRTQQEDSAVYLCASSLSISTVYGYTFGSGTRLTVV.

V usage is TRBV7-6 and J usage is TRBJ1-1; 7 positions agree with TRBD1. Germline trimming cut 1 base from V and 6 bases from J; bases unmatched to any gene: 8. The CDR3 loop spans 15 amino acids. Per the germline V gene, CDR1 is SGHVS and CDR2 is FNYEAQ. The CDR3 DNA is TGTGCCAGCAGCTTAGGGCAGGGGGGTATTGCTGAAGCTTTCTTT. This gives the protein CASSLGQGGIAEAFF.

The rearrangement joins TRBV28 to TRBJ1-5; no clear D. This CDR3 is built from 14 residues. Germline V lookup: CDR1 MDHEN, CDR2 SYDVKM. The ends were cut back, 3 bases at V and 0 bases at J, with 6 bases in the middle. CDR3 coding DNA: TGTGCCAGCAGTTTGATACATAGCAATCAGCCCCAGCATTTT. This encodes CASSLIHSNQPQHF.

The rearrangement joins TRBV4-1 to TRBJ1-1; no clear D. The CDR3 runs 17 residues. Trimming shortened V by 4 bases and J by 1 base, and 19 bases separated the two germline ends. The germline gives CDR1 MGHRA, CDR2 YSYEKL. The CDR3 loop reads CASSRPREGFKNTEAFF. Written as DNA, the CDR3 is TGCGCCAGCAGCCGTCCTCGGGAGGGTTTTAAGAACACTGAAGCTTTCTTT.

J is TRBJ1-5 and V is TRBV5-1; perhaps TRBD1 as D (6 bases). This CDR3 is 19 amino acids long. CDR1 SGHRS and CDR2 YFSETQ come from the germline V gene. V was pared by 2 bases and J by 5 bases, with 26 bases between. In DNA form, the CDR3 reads TGCGCCAGCAGCTTACGTTTTACCGGGACAAGGGATATGGATCAGCCCCAGCATTTT. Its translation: CASSLRFTGTRDMDQPQHF.